These 24 T cell receptor beta chains were all obtained from the same sample, sequenced in a study of blood T cell repertoires in COVID-19 (dated by TCRdb to 2018 to 2020). Preparation of the library involved the immunoSEQ multiplex PCR assay. TCRdb's version of the immuneACCESS table is confined to in-frame rearrangements and falls short of the full clone set. An unresolved V gene accounts for under half of the shortfall where checked; the remainder is of unknown origin. Present in this sample are about 220,000 clones, roughly 85% of which were seen just once. The ten largest clones add up to about 2.4% of the sample. Sequencing input: peripheral blood. Receptors originate from a woman aged 70-85 years with COVID-19, enrolled during active disease.

The chain links TRBV12-3 or TRBV12-4 to TRBJ1-2; no definite D call. The CDR3 is made up of 11 amino acids. V lost 7 bases and J lost 5, with 8 bases in between. The CDR3 coding sequence is TGTGCCAGCACGACGGGTTATGGCTACACCTTC. Translation gives CASTTGYGYTF.

The chain combines TRBV4-2 with TRBJ2-7; 7 nucleotides align to TRBD1. The CDR3 spans 16 residues. Germline V gene sequence: CDR1 LGHNA, CDR2 YNFKEQ. V gave up 0 bases and J gave up 7 bases; unmatched junction bases: 12. CDR3 coding DNA: TGTGCCAGCAGCCAAGATCCGGCAGGGGGTAGGGAGGAGCAGTACTTC. Residues: CASSQDPAGGREEQYF.

A single count supports this clone. V gene TRBV2 combines with J gene TRBJ1-5; no clear D gene. V was shortened by 3 bases and J by 0 bases, with 9 bases between the two germline ends. The CDR3 consists of 15 residues. Germline V gene data show CDR1 as SNHLY and CDR2 as FYNNEI. Here the CDR3 reads CASSDQSNSNQPQHF. The CDR3 DNA follows: TGTGCCAGCAGTGACCAGTCCAATAGCAATCAGCCCCAGCATTTT.

The V and J genes are TRBV11-2 and TRBJ2-5; 13 bases are shared with TRBD2. Losses at the gene ends were 8 bases for V and 2 bases for J; bases not matched to a gene: 2. Germline CDR1 SGHAT, CDR2 FQNNGV. The CDR3 is 14 residues long. The CDR3 DNA sequence: TGTGCCAGCCGACTAGCGGGGGGACAAGAGACCCAGTACTTC. As protein: CASRLAGGQETQYF.

This chain connects TRBV7-3 to TRBJ1-1, with 8 bases matching TRBD1. The V and J ends lost 4 bases and 6 bases, in that order; junction bases with no gene match: 10. This CDR3 has 15 amino acids. Germline V gene data show CDR1 as SGHTA and CDR2 as FQGTGA. CDR3 coding DNA: TGTGCCAGCAGCTACAAGACAGGGGAATCGGCTGAAGCTTTCTTT. This codes for CASSYKTGESAEAFF.

This chain links TRBV28 with TRBJ2-5; no definite D call. Trimming cost V 4 bases and J 1 base, with 4 bases left between them. Germline CDR1 is MDHEN and CDR2 is SYDVKM. The CDR3 sequence is 12 residues long. In nucleotides, the CDR3 is TGTGCCAGCAGTTCTTTCCAAGAGACCCAGTACTTC. Its translation: CASSSFQETQYF.

The J gene is TRBJ1-6, the V gene TRBV7-8, with TRBD1 matching 8 bases. The CDR3 loop spans 17 amino acids. The V gene's germline CDR1 is SGHVS and CDR2 FQNEAQ. The V segment lost 1 base and the J segment 9 bases; nucleotides outside the gene matches: 11. This chain's CDR3 is CASSLVSGQGAISPLHF. CDR3 coding DNA: TGTGCCAGCAGCTTAGTTTCCGGGCAGGGGGCAATTTCACCCCTCCACTTT.

The chain combines TRBV6-2 or TRBV6-3 with TRBJ1-1, with TRBD1 matching over 8 bases. Germline assignment: CDR1 MNHEY and CDR2 SVGEGT. The CDR3 is made up of 17 amino acids. J gave up 4 bases and V 1 base, and 11 bases lay outside the gene matches. The CDR3 sequence is CASSYLFPQGAGTEAFF. The CDR3, as DNA: TGTGCCAGCAGTTACTTGTTCCCCCAGGGGGCTGGCACTGAAGCTTTCTTT.

The J gene is TRBJ1-4, the V gene TRBV12-2; the table's TRBD1 call for D was not verified on the DNA. TRBV12-2 is shown as a pseudogene. This CDR3 contains 15 residues. As DNA, the CDR3 is TGTGCAAGTCGCCCTACAGGGGGCAGGAATGAAAAACTGTTTTTT. Translation: CASRPTGGRNEKLFF.

This chain links TRBV5-3 with TRBJ1-5; D call uncertain. TRBV5-3 carries the ORF label, with uncertain function. V gave up 6 bases and J gave up 2 bases, with 15 bases separating them. The CDR3 length is 15 residues. For the CDR3, the DNA is TGTGCCAGAACCCCCGGGAGTTTGTGCAATCAGCCCCAGCATTTT. Protein sequence: CARTPGSLCNQPQHF.

V usage is TRBV7-2 and J usage is TRBJ2-5; the D is unclear. This CDR3 is built from 15 residues. CDR1 is SGHTA, CDR2 FQGNSA, per germline. With 1 base removed from V and 1 base from J, the gap between germline ends came to 10 bases. CDR3 loop: CASSLEPSVQETQYF. CDR3 nucleotides: TGTGCCAGCAGCTTAGAACCGTCGGTCCAAGAGACCCAGTACTTC.

CDR3 nucleotides: TGTGCCAGCAGCCAAAGGGGGACTAGCGGGAGGGTCTCAGATACGCAGTATTTT. Translated, it gives CASSQRGTSGRVSDTQYF. The chain carries TRBV7-2 and TRBJ2-3; 16 nucleotides line up with TRBD2. V dropped 5 bases and J dropped 4; count of bases not matched to a gene: 9. Germline CDR1 SGHTA, CDR2 FQGNSA. The CDR3 totals 18 residues.

This chain uses TRBV5-1 with TRBJ1-1; 9 nucleotides line up with TRBD1. Per the germline V gene, CDR1 is SGHRS and CDR2 is YFSETQ. The junction had 2 bases not matched to a gene; V was cut back by 0 bases and J by 2 bases. This CDR3 region has 15 residues. The CDR3 loop is CASSLGDRVNTEAFF. The CDR3 DNA reads TGCGCCAGCAGCTTGGGGGACAGGGTAAACACTGAAGCTTTCTTT.

The chain employs TRBV19 and TRBJ1-1; 8 nucleotides agree with TRBD1. This CDR3 contains 14 residues. The trim removed 4 bases at V and 4 bases at J, leaving 5 bases unmatched. From germline, CDR1 is LNHDA and CDR2 SQIVND (reference sequence). CDR3 DNA sequence: TGTGCCAGTAGTACTCTCAGGGGGCCCACTGAAGCTTTCTTT. Translating it yields CASSTLRGPTEAFF. Using reference TRBV19 and TRBJ1-1 for the parts outside the CDR3, the full variable domain is DGGITQSPKYLFRKEGQNVTLSCEQNLNHDAMYWYRQDPGQGLRLIYYSQIVNDFQKGDIAEGYSVSREKKESFPLTVTSAQKNPTAFYLCASSTLRGPTEAFFGQGTRLTVV.

The CDR3 coding sequence is TGCGCCAGCAGCGCAGACAGGGTGTATGGCTACACCTTC. Translated: CASSADRVYGYTF. The gene calls are TRBV5-1 and TRBJ1-2, with TRBD1 matching 7 bases. The germline gives CDR1 SGHRS, CDR2 YFSETQ. The CDR3 totals 13 residues. Germline trimming cut 4 bases from V and 5 bases from J; bases unmatched to any gene: 5.

This clone was seen many times. V and J are TRBV6-2 or TRBV6-3 and TRBJ2-7; D might be TRBD1 (6 bases). Germline V gene lookup returns CDR1 MNHEY and CDR2 SVGEGT. The length of the CDR3 is 14 residues. With 1 base removed from V and 3 bases from J, the gap between germline ends came to 10 bases. CDR3 sequence: CASSYWGRGYEQYF. The CDR3 bases are TGTGCCAGCAGTTACTGGGGCAGGGGCTACGAGCAGTACTTC.

This clone was detected only once. This chain connects TRBV5-4 to TRBJ1-3; no reliable D call. V lost 0 bases and J 5 bases, leaving 9 bases between the germline ends. CDR3 length: 14 amino acids. Looked up from germline, CDR1 is SGHNT and CDR2 is YYREEE (reference sequence). The CDR3 DNA is TGTGCCAGCAGCTTGGATAGCGGTAGAAACACCATATATTTT. It encodes CASSLDSGRNTIYF. The whole variable domain, filled in from reference TRBV5-4 and TRBJ1-3, reads ETGVTQSPTHLIKTRGQQVTLRCSSQSGHNTVSWYQQALGQGPQFIFQYYREEENGRGNFPPRFSGLQFPNYSSELNVNALELDDSALYLCASSLDSGRNTIYFGEGSWLTVV.

The rearrangement uses TRBV11-2 and TRBJ1-6, with D unresolved. The CDR3 has 14 residues. Trimming pared 5 bases from V and 5 bases from J, leaving 10 bases between. The germline V gene has CDR1 SGHAT and CDR2 FQNNGV. The CDR3 spells CASSPNSHNSPLHF. CDR3 in DNA: TGTGCCAGCAGCCCTAACAGCCATAATTCACCCCTCCACTTT.

The table lists this clone with a count of one. As DNA, the CDR3 is TGTGCCAGCAGTGAACAGTCAGTTACTGAAGCTTTCTTT. Amino acids: CASSEQSVTEAFF. The rearrangement links TRBV6-1 to TRBJ1-1; D gene ambiguous. CDR3 size: 13 residues. V lost 2 bases, J lost 5 bases, and 9 bases lay in between. Per germline, CDR1 MNHNS and CDR2 SASEGT.

This clone was seen just once. The chain combines TRBV4-2 with TRBJ2-3, with TRBD2 matching over 10 bases. This CDR3 has 17 residues. CDR1 and CDR2 from the germline V gene are LGHNA and YNFKEQ. Germline trimming cut 1 base from V and 1 base from J; bases unmatched to any gene: 5. In DNA, the CDR3 is TGTGCCAGCAGCCAAGTAGCGGGGGGCCCGGGCACAGATACGCAGTATTTT. This codes for CASSQVAGGPGTDTQYF.

This clone was observed a handful of times. The chain uses TRBV4-1 and TRBJ1-5; no firm D call. V shed 1 base and J shed 3 bases, with 7 bases lying between them. Germline-derived CDR1 and CDR2 are MGHRA and YSYEKL. The CDR3 has 14 amino acids. CDR3 DNA sequence: TGCGCCAGCAGCCAAGGGCAGATCAATCAGCCCCAGCATTTT. Translated, it gives CASSQGQINQPQHF.

This clone was detected only once. This CDR3 is CSVGPGARSGEQFF. DNA of the CDR3: TGCAGCGTTGGCCCTGGGGCCAGGTCGGGTGAGCAGTTCTTC. This chain connects TRBV29-1 to TRBJ2-1, with D tentatively TRBD1 (5 bases). The CDR3 runs 14 residues. Germline assignment: CDR1 SQVTM and CDR2 ANQGSEA. Trimming removed 4 bases from V and 9 bases from J, with 19 bases in between.

This clone came up a few times. The V and J genes are TRBV30 and TRBJ1-3; D is possibly TRBD1 (5 bases). CDR3 length: 14 amino acids. V was cut by 1 base and J by 0 bases, with 7 bases left in between. Germline V lookup: CDR1 GTSNPN, CDR2 SVGIG (reference sequence). In DNA form, the CDR3 reads TGTGCCTGGAGTGGGGGCACCTCTGGAAACACCATATATTTT. It codes for CAWSGGTSGNTIYF.

The chain has TRBV19 and TRBJ1-1; D remains ambiguous. Germline V gene sequence: CDR1 LNHDA, CDR2 SQIVND (reference sequence). The CDR3 runs 12 residues. Trimming took 9 bases from V and 0 from J, leaving 8 bases between them. The CDR3 is CASAILNTEAFF. In nucleotides, the CDR3 is TGTGCCAGCGCTATTCTGAACACTGAAGCTTTCTTT.